This T cell receptor beta chain stems from a study of T cell responses to AZD1222 COVID-19 vaccine. General study points: Per reports, nearly half of all spike-specific TCRs target regions that are unmutated in variants. Most donors were white British and more were female, and clonal diversity was possibly underestimated. Just a handful of AZD1222 recipients tested seropositive at baseline.

Worth noting for this clone: What it recognizes is unknown.

The CDR3 is 17 residues long. CDR1 and CDR2 (germline): SEHNR, FQNEAQ (reference sequence). J gave up 3 bases and V 1 base, and 8 bases lay outside the gene matches. TCRdb's copy holds only in-frame clones and misses some; the assay was immunoSEQ multiplex PCR. The data contain over 65,000 clones, about 92% of them seen just once; the ten biggest clones take up approximately 6.5%. Sequenced here: peripheral blood, sampled on day 0 of MenACWY control vaccination. The chain is built from TRBV7-9 and TRBJ2-3; TRBD1 agrees at 9 bases. This receptor was obtained from an adult in good health. CDR3 DNA sequence: TGTGCCAGCAGCTTAGGTCTCCGGGACAGGGCGACAGATACGCAGTATTTT. It translates to CASSLGLRDRATDTQYF.